Each of the 16 T cell receptor beta chains below was sequenced from the same sample in a study of blood T cell repertoires in COVID-19. Here immunoSEQ multiplex PCR was the method, and the copy in TCRdb shows in-frame clones only, minus some. Of over 350,000 clones in the sample, approximately 90% were seen once. Sequencing was done on a sample of PBMCs or T cells enriched from blood (not recorded which). These TCRs come from a woman under 30 who had recovered from COVID-19.

The chain uses TRBV19 and TRBJ1-5; D ambiguous. The germline gives CDR1 LNHDA, CDR2 SQIVND (reference sequence). The CDR3 extends over 15 amino acids. V was pared by 8 bases and J by 0 bases, with 14 bases between. The CDR3 bases are TGTGCCAGTGACCCGCAGGTGTATAGCAATCAGCCCCAGCATTTT. Protein product: CASDPQVYSNQPQHF.

This chain links TRBV7-9 with TRBJ1-1; a possible D gene is TRBD1 (6 bases). V lost 0 bases, J lost 1 base, and 18 bases lay in between. CDR3 length: 18 amino acids. Germline values: CDR1 SEHNR, CDR2 FQNEAQ (reference sequence). The CDR3 region has the DNA TGTGCCAGCAGCTTAGCGGAATGGGAGGGACATAGGAACACTGAAGCTTTCTTT. Its translation: CASSLAEWEGHRNTEAFF.

The chain joins TRBV24-1 to TRBJ2-2; 7 nucleotides agree with TRBD2. The CDR3 loop spans 14 amino acids. V shed 6 bases and J 0 bases; nucleotides not matched to a gene: 0. The V gene's germline CDR1 is KGHDR and CDR2 SFDVKD. The CDR3 nucleotides read TGTGCCACCAGTCGGGAGGCGAACACCGGGGAGCTGTTTTTT. It encodes CATSREANTGELFF.

Only one count was recorded for this clone. The chain carries TRBV6-5 and TRBJ2-1; weak D call: TRBD1 (5 bases). In germline, CDR1 is MNHEY, CDR2 SVGAGI. This CDR3 contains 15 residues. V gave up 0 bases and J gave up 4 bases, with 10 bases separating them. The CDR3 DNA sequence: TGTGCCAGCAGTTACTCTTTAGCAGGGTACAATGAGCAGTTCTTC. Its protein is CASSYSLAGYNEQFF.

The chain carries TRBV7-2 and TRBJ2-7; D unresolved. The germline V and J ends were trimmed by 1 base and 3 bases, with 10 bases remaining between them. The CDR3 runs to 14 residues. Germline-derived CDR1 and CDR2 are SGHTA and FQGNSA. This CDR3 is CASSLELLSYEQYF. The CDR3 DNA sequence: TGTGCCAGCAGCTTAGAATTGCTGAGCTACGAGCAGTACTTC.

V usage is TRBV5-1 and J usage is TRBJ2-5; 8 bases fit TRBD2. Germline V gives CDR1 SGHRS, CDR2 YFSETQ. The trim removed 1 base at V and 2 bases at J, leaving 1 base unmatched. The CDR3 extends over 14 amino acids. In DNA form, the CDR3 reads TGCGCCAGCAGCTTGACTAGCGGTCAAGAGACCCAGTACTTC. Amino acids: CASSLTSGQETQYF.

This rearrangement joins TRBV20-1 to TRBJ1-1, with D hard to call. Germline assignment: CDR1 DFQATT and CDR2 SNEGSKA (reference sequence). The germline V and J ends were trimmed by 3 bases and 5 bases, with 13 bases remaining between them. CDR3 size: 13 residues. The CDR3 protein is CSASFRGPTEAFF. The CDR3 coding sequence is TGCAGTGCTAGTTTTAGAGGGCCAACTGAAGCTTTCTTT.

This chain links TRBV6-1 with TRBJ2-7; 9 nucleotides agree with TRBD1. The CDR3 runs to 13 residues. The junction had 2 bases not matched to a gene; V was cut back by 5 bases and J by 3 bases. The germline gives CDR1 MNHNS, CDR2 SASEGT. CDR3 bases: TGTGCCAGCAGTTCGGGACAGGGCTACGAGCAGTACTTC. It specifies CASSSGQGYEQYF.

The chain uses TRBV6-5 and TRBJ1-1; 11 positions match TRBD1. The CDR3 consists of 15 residues. Trimming cost V 2 bases and J 3 bases; bases outside gene matches: 2. From germline, CDR1 is MNHEY and CDR2 SVGAGI. In nucleotides, the CDR3 is TGTGCCAGCAGTTACGGGGACAGGGGGGACACTGAAGCTTTCTTT. Its protein product is CASSYGDRGDTEAFF.

The chain uses TRBV30 and TRBJ1-2, with D possibly being TRBD1 (6 bases). Trimming cost V 0 bases and J 4 bases, with 15 bases left between them. Germline values: CDR1 GTSNPN, CDR2 SVGIG (reference sequence). This CDR3 comprises 15 residues. CDR3 coding DNA: TGTGCCTGGAGTGTACGGTGGGGGCCTCTCTATGGCTACACCTTC. Residues: CAWSVRWGPLYGYTF.

The chain joins TRBV10-3 to TRBJ2-1; 9 nucleotides align to TRBD1. The germline V gene has CDR1 ENHRY and CDR2 SYGVKD. V lost 10 bases, J lost 5 bases, and 9 bases stayed unmatched. The CDR3 is made up of 14 amino acids. CDR3 DNA: TGTGCCACCCGGACAGGGGAGGGGCACAATGAGCAGTTCTTC. Protein product: CATRTGEGHNEQFF.

As to this clone: Different DNA sequences within this sample yield the same CDR3. CDR3 in DNA: TGCGCCAGCAGCTTGGGTCAGGGTGAGACCCAGTACTTC. It codes for CASSLGQGETQYF. The chain has TRBV5-1 and TRBJ2-5; the D gene is possibly TRBD1 (5 bases). V was trimmed by 0 bases and J by 5 bases, leaving 8 bases between them. Germline CDR1 and CDR2: SGHRS and YFSETQ. The CDR3 is made up of 13 amino acids.

The genes are TRBV5-1 and TRBJ2-5, with TRBD1 matching 8 bases. With V trimmed by 9 bases and J by 5 bases, 6 bases remained unmatched. The CDR3 totals 12 residues. Germline V gene sequence: CDR1 SGHRS, CDR2 YFSETQ. The CDR3 nucleotides are TGCGCCACTAGACAGGGGACGGAGACCCAGTACTTC. Protein sequence: CATRQGTETQYF.

This chain connects TRBV14 to TRBJ2-5; D not resolved. This CDR3 comprises 16 residues. V lost 0 bases and J 4 bases, leaving 15 bases between the germline ends. CDR1 is SGHDN, CDR2 FVKESK, per germline. CDR3 DNA sequence: TGTGCCAGCAGCCAAGATGATGAACTTGCGGCAGAGACCCAGTACTTC. This encodes CASSQDDELAAETQYF.

V gene TRBV5-6 combines with J gene TRBJ1-2; 8 positions agree with TRBD1. Per germline, CDR1 SGHDT and CDR2 YYEEEE. After removal of 2 bases from V and 6 bases from J, the junction contained 15 bases not matched to a gene. This CDR3 comprises 17 residues. Here the CDR3 DNA reads TGTGCCAGCAGCTTTCGGATACTAGGACAGGGAGGGGATGGCTACACCTTC. Encoded protein: CASSFRILGQGGDGYTF. Drawing the rest from reference TRBV5-6 and TRBJ1-2, the complete variable domain is DAGVTQSPTHLIKTRGQQVTLRCSPKSGHDTVSWYQQALGQGPQFIFQYYEEEERQRGNFPDRFSGHQFPNYSSELNVNALLLGDSALYLCASSFRILGQGGDGYTFGSGTRLTVV.

The J gene is TRBJ2-5, the V gene TRBV7-8, with 9 bases aligning to TRBD2. With 7 bases clipped from V and 2 bases from J, the junction kept 11 bases outside the gene matches. Looked up from germline, CDR1 is SGHVS and CDR2 is FQNEAQ. The CDR3 length is 16 residues. DNA of the CDR3: TGTGCCAGCACCCACCGGGGGGCGGGGGGGCAAGAGACCCAGTACTTC. Protein sequence: CASTHRGAGGQETQYF.